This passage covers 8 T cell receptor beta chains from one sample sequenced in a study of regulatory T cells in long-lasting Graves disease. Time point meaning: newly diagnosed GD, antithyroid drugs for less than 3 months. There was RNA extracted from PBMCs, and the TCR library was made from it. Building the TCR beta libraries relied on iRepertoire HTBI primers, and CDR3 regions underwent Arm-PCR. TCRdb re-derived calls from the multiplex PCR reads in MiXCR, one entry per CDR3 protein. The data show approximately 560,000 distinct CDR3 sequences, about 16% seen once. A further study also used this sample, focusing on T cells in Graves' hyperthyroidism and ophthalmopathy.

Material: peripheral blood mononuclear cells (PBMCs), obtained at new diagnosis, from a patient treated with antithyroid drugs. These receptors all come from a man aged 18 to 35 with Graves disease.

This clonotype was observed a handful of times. The CDR3 DNA reads TGTGCCAGCAGCGTCAGGGGGGGGAGGGACACAGATACGCAGTATTTT. Translated, it gives CASSVRGGRDTDTQYF. The V call is TRBV5-6, the J call TRBJ2-3, with D perhaps TRBD1 or TRBD2 (7 bases each). This CDR3 has 16 amino acids. V dropped 4 bases and J dropped 2 bases, with 17 bases sitting between them. Germline V gene sequence: CDR1 SGHDT, CDR2 YYEEEE. The full variable domain, with the rest looked up from reference TRBV5-6 and TRBJ2-3, is DAGVTQSPTHLIKTRGQQVTLRCSPKSGHDTVSWYQQALGQGPQFIFQYYEEEERQRGNFPDRFSGHQFPNYSSELNVNALLLGDSALYLCASSVRGGRDTDTQYFGPGTRLTVL.

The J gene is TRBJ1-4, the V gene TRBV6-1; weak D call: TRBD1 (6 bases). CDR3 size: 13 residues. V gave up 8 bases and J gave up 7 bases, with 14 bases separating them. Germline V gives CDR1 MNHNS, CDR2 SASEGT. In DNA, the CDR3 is TGTGCCAGCCGGAGGACAGTGGGTGAAAAACTGTTTTTT. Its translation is CASRRTVGEKLFF.

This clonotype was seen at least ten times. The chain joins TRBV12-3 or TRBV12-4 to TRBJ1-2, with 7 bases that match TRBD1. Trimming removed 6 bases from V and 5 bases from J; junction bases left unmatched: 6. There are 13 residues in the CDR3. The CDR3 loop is CASSPQGEYGYTF. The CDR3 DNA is TGTGCCAGCAGCCCTCAGGGGGAGTATGGCTACACCTTC.

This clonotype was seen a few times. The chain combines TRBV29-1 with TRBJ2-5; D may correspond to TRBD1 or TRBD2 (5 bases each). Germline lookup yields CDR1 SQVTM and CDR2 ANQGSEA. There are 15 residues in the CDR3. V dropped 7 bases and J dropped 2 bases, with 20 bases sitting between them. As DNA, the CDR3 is TGCAGCGGCTACGGGGCAGACCCGGGACAAGAGACCCAGTACTTC. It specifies CSGYGADPGQETQYF.

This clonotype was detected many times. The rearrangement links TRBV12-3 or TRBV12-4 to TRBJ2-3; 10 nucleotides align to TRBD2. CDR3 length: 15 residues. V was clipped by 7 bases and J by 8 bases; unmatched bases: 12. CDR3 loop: CASNPLAGDRFTQYF. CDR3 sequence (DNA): TGTGCCAGCAACCCCCTAGCGGGAGACCGCTTTACGCAGTATTTT.

As DNA, the CDR3 is TGTGCCAGCAGCCGGGACAGGGTTAATTCACCCCTCCACTTT. It is translated as CASSRDRVNSPLHF. V usage is TRBV6-1 and J usage is TRBJ1-6; 9 bases map to TRBD1. There are 14 residues in the CDR3. Germline V gene lookup returns CDR1 MNHNS and CDR2 SASEGT. J was trimmed by 6 bases and V by 6 bases; bases with no gene match: 3.

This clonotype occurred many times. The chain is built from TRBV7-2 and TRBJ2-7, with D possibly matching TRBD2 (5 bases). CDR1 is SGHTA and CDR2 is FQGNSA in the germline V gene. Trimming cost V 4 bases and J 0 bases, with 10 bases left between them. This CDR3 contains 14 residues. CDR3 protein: CASSSRRASYEQYF. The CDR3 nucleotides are TGTGCCAGCAGCTCCCGGCGGGCCTCCTACGAGCAGTACTTC.

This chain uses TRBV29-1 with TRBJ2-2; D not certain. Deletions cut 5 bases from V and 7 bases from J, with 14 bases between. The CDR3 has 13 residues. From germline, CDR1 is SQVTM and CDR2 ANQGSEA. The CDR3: CSVKTVRSGELFF. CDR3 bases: TGCAGCGTTAAAACAGTGCGGAGCGGGGAGCTGTTTTTT.